This TCR beta chain derives from a study of post-analysis software for immune sequencing data. Broader study findings: Included in a set of roughly five TRBV segments more frequent in patients than controls were TRBV5-6, TRBV5-1 and TRBV20-1.

V lost 4 bases and J lost 3; bases outside the gene matches: 15. The germline CDR1 and CDR2 sequences are MRHNA and SNTAGT. This CDR3 has 18 residues. Concerning this clonotype itself: The antigen is not known.

TCR beta cDNA libraries included unique molecular identifiers. A single record per CDR3 protein comes from TCRdb applying MiXCR to the PCR reads. In the table there are 820,000 or so distinct CDR3 sequences, under 70% of which are singletons. Sequencing was performed on blood. The sequence came from a girl aged 10-17 years with multiple sclerosis. This rearrangement joins TRBV6-4 to TRBJ2-5, with TRBD2 matching 9 bases. The CDR3 region has the DNA TGTGCCAGCAGTGTCCCCCGGACTAGCGCTTGTAAAGAAGAGACCCAGTACTTC. Protein: CASSVPRTSACKEETQYF.